These 25 T cell receptor beta chains originate from one sample sequenced in a study of regulatory T cells in long-lasting Graves disease. This sample's time point: persistent/refractory GD, antithyroid drugs over 5 years with positive TRAb. The TCR library used RNA extracted from PBMCs. The TCR beta library used iRepertoire HTBI primers with Arm-PCR amplification of CDR3. TCRdb re-analysed the multiplex PCR reads in MiXCR, keeping a single row per CDR3 protein. This sample yields about 660,000 distinct CDR3 sequences, of which around 30% are seen a single time; under 55% belongs to the top ten. The material was peripheral blood mononuclear cells (PBMCs), obtained when the disease was refractory, from a patient treated with antithyroid drugs. These receptors were taken from a female donor with Graves disease.

The chain employs TRBV7-9 and TRBJ2-7; 9 bases align to TRBD1. This CDR3 comprises 17 residues. CDR1 is SEHNR, CDR2 FQNEAQ, per germline (reference sequence). V was pared by 5 bases and J by 3 bases, with 14 bases of the junction left unmatched. CDR3 in amino acids: CASSADPGTGYLYEQYF. In DNA, the CDR3 is TGTGCCAGCAGCGCGGATCCAGGGACAGGGTATCTCTACGAGCAGTACTTC.

The rearrangement uses TRBV7-9 and TRBJ2-7; possibly TRBD2 for D (6 bases). Trimming left V 9 bases short and J 3 bases short, with 15 bases between. The CDR3 has 13 residues. From germline, CDR1 is SEHNR and CDR2 FQNEAQ (reference sequence). The DNA of the CDR3 is TGTGCCAGTAGCGGCCCGGGGGACTACGAGCAGTACTTC. Translating gives CASSGPGDYEQYF. The complete variable domain, with remaining parts taken from reference TRBV7-9 and TRBJ2-7, reads DTGVSQNPRHKITKRGQNVTFRCDPISEHNRLYWYRQTLGQGPEFLTYFQNEAQLEKSRLLSDRFSAERPKGSFSTLEIQRTEQGDSAMYLCASSGPGDYEQYFGPGTRLTVT.

This clonotype has only a few counts. The rearrangement joins TRBV24-1 to TRBJ1-2, with D possibly matching TRBD1 (6 bases). Germline V CDR1 and CDR2: KGHDR, SFDVKD. The ends were cut back, 4 bases at V and 4 bases at J, with 18 bases in the middle. This CDR3 has 16 residues. This CDR3 is CATSDPGTKYIYGYTF. CDR3 DNA sequence: TGTGCCACCAGTGACCCCGGGACAAAATATATCTATGGCTACACCTTC.

This clonotype occurred many times. The chain has TRBV28 and TRBJ1-6; 7 nucleotides agree with TRBD1. The CDR3 sequence is 17 residues long. CDR1 and CDR2 (germline): MDHEN, SYDVKM. With 3 bases clipped from V and 13 bases from J, the junction kept 18 bases outside the gene matches. Written as DNA, the CDR3 is TGTGCCAGCAGTTTGGGGACAGCCGGAAGGGCACCAAGGCCCCTCCACTTT. It codes for CASSLGTAGRAPRPLHF.

The rearrangement joins TRBV6-2 or TRBV6-3 to TRBJ2-6; the match to TRBD1 covers 9 bases. Per germline, CDR1 MNHEY and CDR2 SVGEGT. Trimming removed 7 bases from V and 4 bases from J; junction bases left unmatched: 8. CDR3 length: 16 amino acids. The CDR3 loop is CASMIGTGPGANVLTF. The CDR3 region has the DNA TGTGCCAGCATGATCGGGACAGGGCCCGGGGCCAACGTCCTGACTTTC.

The CDR3: CASSLVLDSAYEQYF. The DNA of the CDR3 is TGCGCCAGCAGCTTGGTCCTGGACAGTGCCTACGAGCAGTACTTC. The rearrangement joins TRBV5-1 to TRBJ2-7, with D maybe TRBD1 (6 bases). Germline loops: CDR1 SGHRS, CDR2 YFSETQ. The CDR3 spans 15 residues. Trimming left V 0 bases short and J 2 bases short, with 12 bases between.

The J gene is TRBJ1-5, the V gene TRBV3-1; 7 nucleotides align to TRBD1. The CDR3 runs to 15 residues. V was clipped by 0 bases and J by 4 bases; unmatched bases: 3. The germline V gene encodes CDR1 LGHDT and CDR2 YNNKEL (reference sequence). CDR3 protein: CASSQEGTVNQPQHF. CDR3 nucleotide sequence: TGTGCCAGCAGCCAAGAGGGGACAGTAAATCAGCCCCAGCATTTT.

This clonotype was counted only a few times. The chain links TRBV6-1 to TRBJ1-1; D remains unclear. CDR3 size: 13 residues. In germline, CDR1 is MNHNS, CDR2 SASEGT. With 7 bases removed from V and 3 bases from J, the gap between germline ends came to 12 bases. The CDR3 nucleotides are TGTGCCAGCACCCAGAGTGGGGACACTGAAGCTTTCTTT. This encodes CASTQSGDTEAFF.

This chain connects TRBV5-6 to TRBJ1-5; D uncertain. CDR1 and CDR2 from the germline V gene are SGHDT and YYEEEE. The CDR3 runs 14 residues. V was cut by 3 bases and J by 1 base, with 8 bases left in between. CDR3 amino acids: CASSSDKSNQPQHF. Here the CDR3 DNA reads TGTGCCAGCAGCTCAGACAAGAGCAATCAGCCCCAGCATTTT.

V gene TRBV5-1 combines with J gene TRBJ2-1; tentatively, D is TRBD1 (5 bases). The CDR3 totals 14 residues. Trimming removed 6 bases at V and 0 bases at J, with 10 bases between. From germline, CDR1 is SGHRS and CDR2 YFSETQ. The CDR3 DNA follows: TGCGCCAGCACCCAGGGAAACTCCTACAATGAGCAGTTCTTC. Protein product: CASTQGNSYNEQFF.

The rearrangement joins TRBV20-1 to TRBJ2-7; maybe TRBD2 (5 bases). Germline V gives CDR1 DFQATT, CDR2 SNEGSKA (reference sequence). There are 13 residues in the CDR3. V was trimmed by 3 bases and J by 7 bases, leaving 16 bases between them. The CDR3 loop reads CSARTTTPVEQYF. The CDR3, as DNA: TGCAGTGCTAGGACTACTACCCCCGTAGAGCAGTACTTC.

This clonotype was detected ten times or more. This chain links TRBV6-1 with TRBJ1-2, with 8 bases matching TRBD1. CDR3 length: 16 amino acids. Germline V CDR1 and CDR2: MNHNS, SASEGT. V gave up 0 bases and J gave up 5 bases; unmatched junction bases: 8. CDR3 in DNA: TGTGCCAGCAGTGAAGCGACCAGGGGGCGCGGGTATGGCTACACCTTC. It encodes CASSEATRGRGYGYTF.

This clonotype was counted at least ten times. In nucleotides, the CDR3 is TGTGCCAGCAGCAATGGACTAGCGGTATCCTACGAGCAGTACTTC. Its protein is CASSNGLAVSYEQYF. V is TRBV2 and J is TRBJ2-7; 10 nucleotides match TRBD2. CDR3 size: 15 residues. V lost 6 bases, J lost 1 base, and 6 bases stayed unmatched. CDR1 is SNHLY and CDR2 is FYNNEI in the germline V gene.

This clonotype was detected a few times. The chain joins TRBV6-9 to TRBJ1-4; 8 bases are a match to TRBD1. The CDR3 totals 15 residues. With 4 bases clipped from V and 5 bases from J, the junction kept 6 bases outside the gene matches. The germline CDR1 and CDR2 sequences are MNHGY and SVAAGI. The DNA for the CDR3 is TGTGCCAGCAGTTTGTCCGGGACAGGAAATGAAAAACTGTTTTTT. Its protein is CASSLSGTGNEKLFF.

This clonotype was observed a handful of times. The V call is TRBV5-6, the J call TRBJ2-7; tentative D call: TRBD2 (5 bases). With 5 bases removed from V and 3 bases from J, the gap between germline ends came to 15 bases. The germline V gene has CDR1 SGHDT and CDR2 YYEEEE. The CDR3 is 14 residues long. The CDR3 loop reads CASRPTRAFYEQYF. The DNA for the CDR3 is TGTGCCAGCAGACCCACTAGAGCCTTCTACGAGCAGTACTTC.

This chain links TRBV5-6 with TRBJ2-7; the match to TRBD1 covers 10 bases. Germline V CDR1 and CDR2: SGHDT, YYEEEE. Trimming cost V 4 bases and J 5 bases; bases outside gene matches: 9. The CDR3 is made up of 15 amino acids. The CDR3 loop reads CASSSGTGARHEQYF. In nucleotides, the CDR3 is TGTGCCAGCAGCAGCGGGACAGGGGCTCGGCACGAGCAGTACTTC.

As regards this clonotype: This may stem from a read error, because a much larger clone lies one nucleotide away. The CDR3 does not close with the conserved phenylalanine or tryptophan, likely indicating a read error. The CDR3 nucleotides read TGTGCCAGCAGTTCAGCCGGGACAGATAATCAGCCCCAGCATTTA. It translates to CASSSAGTDNQPQHL. The chain couples TRBV28 to TRBJ1-5; 7 bases match TRBD1. The germline V gene encodes CDR1 MDHEN and CDR2 SYDVKM. This CDR3 comprises 15 residues. Losses at the gene ends were 4 bases for V and 4 bases for J; bases not matched to a gene: 7.

This clonotype showed up many times. This chain uses TRBV9 with TRBJ2-5; TRBD2 agrees at 7 bases. This CDR3 is built from 16 residues. The V and J ends lost 0 bases and 4 bases, in that order; junction bases with no gene match: 9. CDR1 is SGDLS, CDR2 YYNGEE, per germline. For the CDR3, the DNA is TGTGCCAGCAGCGTAGGGACTAGTAACCTCGGAGAGACCCAGTACTTC. Protein: CASSVGTSNLGETQYF.

This clonotype was observed at least ten times. The chain joins TRBV28 to TRBJ1-1, with D unclear. Looked up from germline, CDR1 is MDHEN and CDR2 is SYDVKM. The CDR3 contains 11 residues. The V gene lost 6 bases and the J gene lost 5 bases, with 7 bases spanning the gap. CDR3: CASSLATEAFF. The CDR3 nucleotides read TGTGCCAGCAGCTTAGCGACTGAAGCTTTCTTT.

In this sample, this clonotype turned up many times. This chain connects TRBV2 to TRBJ2-5; TRBD2 matches 11 bases. Germline V gene sequence: CDR1 SNHLY, CDR2 FYNNEI. The CDR3 sequence is 15 residues long. V dropped 6 bases and J dropped 3; count of bases not matched to a gene: 6. CDR3 DNA: TGTGCCAGCAGCGACCCGGGACTAGCGGAAGAGACCCAGTACTTC. Encoded protein: CASSDPGLAEETQYF.

This clonotype has a handful of counts. V usage is TRBV5-1 and J usage is TRBJ2-5, with 7 bases matching TRBD2. Germline CDR1 SGHRS, CDR2 YFSETQ. The V and J ends lost 1 base and 5 bases, in that order; junction bases with no gene match: 8. This CDR3 region has 15 residues. For the CDR3, the DNA is TGCGCCAGCAGCTTGCAGCGGGATCGTCGTGAGACCCAGTACTTC. It codes for CASSLQRDRRETQYF.

The J gene is TRBJ2-5, the V gene TRBV9, with TRBD2 identical over 7 bases. Looked up from germline, CDR1 is SGDLS and CDR2 is YYNGEE. This CDR3 has 15 amino acids. The J segment lost 5 bases and the V segment lost 0 bases, leaving 7 bases of the junction unmatched. The CDR3 loop is CASSVEPGGGETQYF. The CDR3 bases are TGTGCCAGCAGCGTAGAGCCGGGGGGAGGGGAGACCCAGTACTTC. The full variable domain, in which reference TRBV9 and TRBJ2-5 provide the parts outside the CDR3, is DSGVTQTPKHLITATGQRVTLRCSPRSGDLSVYWYQQSLDQGLQFLIQYYNGEERAKGNILERFSAQQFPDLHSELNLSSLELGDSALYFCASSVEPGGGETQYFGPGTRLLVL.

This clonotype was found once. This clone may be a read error of a much larger clone one base away. The J gene is TRBJ2-5, the V gene TRBV2; tentative D call: TRBD2 (5 bases). The germline V gene has CDR1 SNHLY and CDR2 FYNNEI. This CDR3 is 14 amino acids long. V lost 6 bases and J 5 bases, leaving 16 bases between the germline ends. The CDR3 region has the DNA TGTGCCAGCAGAGGACGACGGGGATGGGAGACCCAGTACTTC. Residues: CASRGRRGWETQYF.

To note about this clonotype: Compared with germline, one end of the junction differs, possibly owing to a read error. This chain links TRBV6-1 with TRBJ2-7, with 8 bases lining up with TRBD2. The length of the CDR3 is 12 residues. CDR1 is MNHNS, CDR2 SASEGT, per germline. As DNA, the CDR3 is TGTGCCAGCAGTAAAGCGGGGGCCGAGCAGTACTTC. Amino acids: CASSKAGAEQYF.

The rearrangement uses TRBV11-2 and TRBJ2-1; TRBD2 might be the D (6 bases). The ends were cut back, 1 base at V and 7 bases at J, with 20 bases in the middle. There are 17 residues in the CDR3. Germline loops: CDR1 SGHAT, CDR2 FQNNGV. The CDR3 region is CASSLALSGEGGNEQFF. CDR3 DNA sequence: TGTGCCAGCAGCTTAGCGTTATCCGGGGAAGGAGGGAATGAGCAGTTCTTC.